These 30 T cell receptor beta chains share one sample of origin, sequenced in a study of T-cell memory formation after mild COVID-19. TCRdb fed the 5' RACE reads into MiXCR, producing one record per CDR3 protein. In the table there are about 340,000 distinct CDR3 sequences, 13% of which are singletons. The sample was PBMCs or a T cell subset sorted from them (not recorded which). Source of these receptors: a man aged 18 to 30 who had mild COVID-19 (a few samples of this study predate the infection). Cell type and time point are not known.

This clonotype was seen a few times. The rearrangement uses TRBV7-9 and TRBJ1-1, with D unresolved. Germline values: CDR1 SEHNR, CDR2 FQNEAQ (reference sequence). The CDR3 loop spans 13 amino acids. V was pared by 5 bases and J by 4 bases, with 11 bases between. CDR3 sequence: CASSPRESTEAFF. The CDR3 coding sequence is TGTGCCAGCAGCCCCCGGGAGTCCACTGAAGCTTTCTTT. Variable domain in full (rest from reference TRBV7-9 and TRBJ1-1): DTGVSQNPRHKITKRGQNVTFRCDPISEHNRLYWYRQTLGQGPEFLTYFQNEAQLEKSRLLSDRFSAERPKGSFSTLEIQRTEQGDSAMYLCASSPRESTEAFFGQGTRLTVV.

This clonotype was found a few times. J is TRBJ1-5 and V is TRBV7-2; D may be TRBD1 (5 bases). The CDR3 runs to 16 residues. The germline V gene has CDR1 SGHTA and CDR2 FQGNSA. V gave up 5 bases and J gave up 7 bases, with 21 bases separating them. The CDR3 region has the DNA TGTGCCAGCAGCCCCCCCGGGTTGGCAGGGAGACAGCCCCAGCATTTT. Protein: CASSPPGLAGRQPQHF. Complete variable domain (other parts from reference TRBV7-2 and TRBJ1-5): GAGVSQSPSNKVTEKGKDVELRCDPISGHTALYWYRQSLGQGLEFLIYFQGNSAPDKSGLPSDRFSAERTGGSVSTLTIQRTQQEDSAVYLCASSPPGLAGRQPQHFGDGTRLSIL.

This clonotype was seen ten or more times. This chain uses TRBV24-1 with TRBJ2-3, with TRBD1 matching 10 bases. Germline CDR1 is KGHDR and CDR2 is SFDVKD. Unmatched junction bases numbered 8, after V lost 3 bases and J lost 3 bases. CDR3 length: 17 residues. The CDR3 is CATSDTRDRGGTDTQYF. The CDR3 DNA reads TGTGCCACCAGTGATACCCGGGACAGGGGTGGGACAGATACGCAGTATTTT.

CDR3 in DNA: TGTGCCAGCCCAAGGATGGGGCGCGAGACAGATACGCAGTATTTT. This codes for CASPRMGRETDTQYF. The chain employs TRBV7-9 and TRBJ2-3; D perhaps matches TRBD1 (5 bases). V gave up 8 bases and J gave up 3 bases, with 18 bases separating them. This CDR3 spans 15 amino acids. Germline assignment: CDR1 SEHNR and CDR2 FQNEAQ (reference sequence).

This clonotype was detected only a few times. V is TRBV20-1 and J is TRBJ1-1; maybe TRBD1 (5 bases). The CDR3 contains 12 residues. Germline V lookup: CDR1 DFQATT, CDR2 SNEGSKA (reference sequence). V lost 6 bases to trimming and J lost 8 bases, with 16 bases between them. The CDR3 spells CSASAGTPEAFF. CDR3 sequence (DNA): TGCAGTGCCTCCGCAGGGACCCCAGAAGCTTTCTTT.

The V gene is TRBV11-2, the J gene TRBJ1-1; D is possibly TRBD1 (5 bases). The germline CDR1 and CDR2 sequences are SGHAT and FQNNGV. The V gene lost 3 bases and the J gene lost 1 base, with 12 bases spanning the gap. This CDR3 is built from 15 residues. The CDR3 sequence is CASSLWGRGNTEAFF. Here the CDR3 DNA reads TGTGCCAGCAGCTTGTGGGGTAGGGGGAACACTGAAGCTTTCTTT.

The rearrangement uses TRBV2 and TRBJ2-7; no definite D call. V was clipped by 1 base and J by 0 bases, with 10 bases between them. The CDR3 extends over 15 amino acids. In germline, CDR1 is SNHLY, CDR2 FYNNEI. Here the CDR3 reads CASSEGQINSYEQYV. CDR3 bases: TGTGCCAGCAGTGAAGGGCAGATTAACTCCTACGAGCAGTACGTC.

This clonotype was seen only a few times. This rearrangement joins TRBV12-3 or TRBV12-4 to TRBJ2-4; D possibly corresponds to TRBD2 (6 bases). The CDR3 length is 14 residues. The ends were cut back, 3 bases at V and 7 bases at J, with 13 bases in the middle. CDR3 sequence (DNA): TGTGCCAGCAGTTTTATCGCCCGGGGGAACATTCAGTACTTC. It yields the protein CASSFIARGNIQYF.

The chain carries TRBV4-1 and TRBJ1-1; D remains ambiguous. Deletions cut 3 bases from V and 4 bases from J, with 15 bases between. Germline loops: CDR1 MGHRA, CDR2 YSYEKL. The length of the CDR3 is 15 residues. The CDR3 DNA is TGCGCCAGCAGCCATGTCGGGTTCGTGGGCACTGAAGCTTTCTTT. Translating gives CASSHVGFVGTEAFF.

CDR3 protein: CSVHDGEAFF. DNA for the CDR3: TGCAGCGTCCACGACGGAGAAGCTTTCTTT. The V call is TRBV29-1, the J call TRBJ1-1, with D hard to call. CDR1 is SQVTM and CDR2 is ANQGSEA in the germline V gene. The CDR3 covers 10 residues. With 6 bases removed from V and 8 bases from J, the gap between germline ends came to 10 bases.

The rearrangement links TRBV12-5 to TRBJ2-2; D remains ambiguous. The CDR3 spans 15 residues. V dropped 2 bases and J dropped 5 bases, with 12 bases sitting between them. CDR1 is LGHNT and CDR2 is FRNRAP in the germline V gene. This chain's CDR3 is CASGLWGLRTGELFF. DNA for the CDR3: TGTGCTAGTGGTTTGTGGGGTTTAAGAACCGGGGAGCTGTTTTTT.

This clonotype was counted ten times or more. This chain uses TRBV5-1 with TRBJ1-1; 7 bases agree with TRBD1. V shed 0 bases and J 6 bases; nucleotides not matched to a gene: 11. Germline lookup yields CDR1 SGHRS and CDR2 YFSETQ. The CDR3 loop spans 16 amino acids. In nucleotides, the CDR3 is TGCGCCAGCAGCTTGGCCTTAGGAGACAGGGAGGCTGAAGCTTTCTTT. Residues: CASSLALGDREAEAFF.

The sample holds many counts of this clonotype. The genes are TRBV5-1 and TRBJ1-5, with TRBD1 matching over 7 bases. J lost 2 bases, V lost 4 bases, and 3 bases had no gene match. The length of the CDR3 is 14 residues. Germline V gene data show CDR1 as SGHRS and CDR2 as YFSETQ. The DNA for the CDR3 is TGCGCCAGCAGCGTAGGGACAGGCAATCAGCCCCAGCATTTT. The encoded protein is CASSVGTGNQPQHF.

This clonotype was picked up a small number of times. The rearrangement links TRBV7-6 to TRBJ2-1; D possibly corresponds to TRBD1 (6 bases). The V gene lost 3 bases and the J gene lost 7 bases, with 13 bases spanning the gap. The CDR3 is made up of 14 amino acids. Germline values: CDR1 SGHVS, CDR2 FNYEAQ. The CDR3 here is CASSLGANLNEQFF. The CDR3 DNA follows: TGTGCCAGCAGCTTGGGGGCGAACCTGAATGAGCAGTTCTTC.

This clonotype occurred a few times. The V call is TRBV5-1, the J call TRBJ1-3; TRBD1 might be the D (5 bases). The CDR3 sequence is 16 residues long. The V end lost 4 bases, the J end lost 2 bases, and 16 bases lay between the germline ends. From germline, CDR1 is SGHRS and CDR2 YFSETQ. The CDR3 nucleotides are TGCGCCAGCAGCCCAGGGCCGGGAGTTCCTGGAAACACCATATATTTT. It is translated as CASSPGPGVPGNTIYF.

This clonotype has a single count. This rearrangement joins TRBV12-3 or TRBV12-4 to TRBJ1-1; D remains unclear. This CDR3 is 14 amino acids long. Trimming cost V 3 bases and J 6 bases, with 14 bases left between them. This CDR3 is CASSFSLGKAEAFF. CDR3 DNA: TGTGCCAGCAGTTTCTCGTTGGGAAAGGCTGAAGCTTTCTTT.

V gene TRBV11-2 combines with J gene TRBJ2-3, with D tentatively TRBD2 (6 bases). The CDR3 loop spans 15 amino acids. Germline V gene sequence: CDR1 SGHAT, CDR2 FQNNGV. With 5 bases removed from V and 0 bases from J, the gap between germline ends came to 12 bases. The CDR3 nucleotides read TGTGCCAGCAGCATGGGGACTTACAGCACAGATACGCAGTATTTT. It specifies CASSMGTYSTDTQYF.

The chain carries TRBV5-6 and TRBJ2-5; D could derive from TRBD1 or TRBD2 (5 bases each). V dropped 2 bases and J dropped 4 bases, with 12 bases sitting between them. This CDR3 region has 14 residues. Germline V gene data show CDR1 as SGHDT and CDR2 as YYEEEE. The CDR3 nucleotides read TGTGCCAGCAGCTTCGGGGCTTTTAGAGAGACCCAGTACTTC. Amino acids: CASSFGAFRETQYF.

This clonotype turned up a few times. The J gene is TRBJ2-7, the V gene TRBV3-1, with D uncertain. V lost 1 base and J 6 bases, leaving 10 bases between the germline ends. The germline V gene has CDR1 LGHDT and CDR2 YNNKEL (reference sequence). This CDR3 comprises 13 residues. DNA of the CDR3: TGTGCCAGCAGCCAAGGGCAGCCAGCCGAGCAGTACTTC. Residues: CASSQGQPAEQYF.

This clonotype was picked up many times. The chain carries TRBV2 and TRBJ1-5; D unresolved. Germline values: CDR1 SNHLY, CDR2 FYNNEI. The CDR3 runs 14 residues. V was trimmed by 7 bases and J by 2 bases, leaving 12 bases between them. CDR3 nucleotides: TGTGCCAGCAACCGTGCAGATGGCAATCAGCCCCAGCATTTT. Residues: CASNRADGNQPQHF. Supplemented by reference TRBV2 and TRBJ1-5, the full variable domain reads EPEVTQTPSHQVTQMGQEVILRCVPISNHLYFYWYRQILGQKVEFLVSFYNNEISEKSEIFDDQFSVERPDGSNFTLKIRSTKLEDSAMYFCASNRADGNQPQHFGDGTRLSIL.

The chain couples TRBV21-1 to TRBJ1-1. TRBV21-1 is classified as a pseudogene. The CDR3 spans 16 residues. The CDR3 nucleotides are TGTGCCAGCAGCAAAGTCGTGAGGGTCCTGAACACTGAAGCTTTCTTT. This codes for CASSKVVRVLNTEAFF.

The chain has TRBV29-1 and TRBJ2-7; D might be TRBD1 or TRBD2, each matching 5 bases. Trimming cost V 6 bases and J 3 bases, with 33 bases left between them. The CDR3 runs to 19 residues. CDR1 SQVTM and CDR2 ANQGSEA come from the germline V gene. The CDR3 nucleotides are TGCAGCGTCGCCTTGGGATTCTCATCTATGGGACGCCCGGACTACGAGCAGTACTTC. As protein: CSVALGFSSMGRPDYEQYF.

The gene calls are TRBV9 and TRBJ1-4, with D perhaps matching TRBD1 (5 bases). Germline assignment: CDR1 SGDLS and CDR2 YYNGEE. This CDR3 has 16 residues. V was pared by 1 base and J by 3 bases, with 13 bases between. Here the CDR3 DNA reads TGTGCCAGCAGCGTAACAGGCGGGGGATCTAATGAAAAACTGTTTTTT. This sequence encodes CASSVTGGGSNEKLFF.

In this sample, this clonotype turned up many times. The CDR3 DNA reads TGTGCCAGCAGAAACAGGGAGGACACTGAAGCTTTCTTT. It specifies CASRNREDTEAFF. The V and J genes are TRBV6-2 or TRBV6-3 and TRBJ1-1, with D perhaps matching TRBD1 (6 bases). CDR3 length: 13 amino acids. The V gene's germline CDR1 is MNHEY and CDR2 SVGEGT. V shed 6 bases and J shed 3 bases, with 11 bases lying between them.

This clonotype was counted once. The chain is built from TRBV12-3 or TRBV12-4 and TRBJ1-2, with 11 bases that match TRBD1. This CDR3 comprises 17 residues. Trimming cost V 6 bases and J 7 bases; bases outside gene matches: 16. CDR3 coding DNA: TGTGCCAGCAGACCCGGGACAGGGGGTTGGGGACGAAGTGGCTACACCTTC. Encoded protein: CASRPGTGGWGRSGYTF.

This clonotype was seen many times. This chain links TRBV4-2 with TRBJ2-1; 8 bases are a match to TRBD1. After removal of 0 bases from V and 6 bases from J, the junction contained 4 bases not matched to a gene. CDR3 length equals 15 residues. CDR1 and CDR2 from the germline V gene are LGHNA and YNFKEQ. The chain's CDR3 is CASSQDPTGGNEQFF. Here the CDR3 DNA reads TGTGCCAGCAGCCAAGATCCAACAGGGGGCAATGAGCAGTTCTTC.

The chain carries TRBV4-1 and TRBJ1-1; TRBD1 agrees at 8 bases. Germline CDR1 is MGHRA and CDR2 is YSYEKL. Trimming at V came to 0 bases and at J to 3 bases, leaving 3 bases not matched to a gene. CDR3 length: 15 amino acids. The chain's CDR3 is CASSQDGQGYTEAFF. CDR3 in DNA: TGCGCCAGCAGCCAAGATGGACAGGGTTACACTGAAGCTTTCTTT.

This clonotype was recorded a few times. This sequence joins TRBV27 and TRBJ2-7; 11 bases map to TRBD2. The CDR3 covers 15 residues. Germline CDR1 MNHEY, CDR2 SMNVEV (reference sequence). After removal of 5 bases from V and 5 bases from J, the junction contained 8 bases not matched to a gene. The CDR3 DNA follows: TGTGCCAGCAGTCCACTAGCGGGGGCTATGGACGAGCAGTACGTC. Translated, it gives CASSPLAGAMDEQYV.

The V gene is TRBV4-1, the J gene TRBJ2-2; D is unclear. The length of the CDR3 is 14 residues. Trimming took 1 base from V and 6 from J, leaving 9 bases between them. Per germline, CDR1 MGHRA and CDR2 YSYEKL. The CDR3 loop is CASSQVPSPGELFF. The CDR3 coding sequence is TGCGCCAGCAGCCAAGTCCCCAGCCCCGGGGAGCTGTTTTTT.

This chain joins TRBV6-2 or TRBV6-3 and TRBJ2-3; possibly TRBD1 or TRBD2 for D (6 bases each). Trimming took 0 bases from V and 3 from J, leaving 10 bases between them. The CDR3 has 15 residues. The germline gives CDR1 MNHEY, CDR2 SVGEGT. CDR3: CASSYSRGRTDTQYF. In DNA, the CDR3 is TGTGCCAGCAGTTACTCAAGGGGGAGGACAGATACGCAGTATTTT.